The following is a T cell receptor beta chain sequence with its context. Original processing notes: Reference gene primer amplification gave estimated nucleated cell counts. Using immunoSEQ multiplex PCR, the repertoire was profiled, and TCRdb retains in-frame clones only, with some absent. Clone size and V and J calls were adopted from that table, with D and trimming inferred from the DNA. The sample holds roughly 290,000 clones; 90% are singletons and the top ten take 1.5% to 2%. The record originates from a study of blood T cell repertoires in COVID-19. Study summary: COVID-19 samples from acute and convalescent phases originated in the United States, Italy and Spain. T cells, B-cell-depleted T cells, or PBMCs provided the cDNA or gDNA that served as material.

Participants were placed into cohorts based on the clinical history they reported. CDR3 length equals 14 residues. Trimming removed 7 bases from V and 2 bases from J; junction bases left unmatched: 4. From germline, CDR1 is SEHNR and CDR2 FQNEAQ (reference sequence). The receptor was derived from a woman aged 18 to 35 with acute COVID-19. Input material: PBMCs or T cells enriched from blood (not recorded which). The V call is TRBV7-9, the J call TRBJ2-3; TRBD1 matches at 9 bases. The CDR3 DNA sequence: TGTGCCAGCACAGGGACAGGGATCACAGATACGCAGTATTTT. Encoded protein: CASTGTGITDTQYF.